This T cell receptor beta chain was recovered during a study of technical replicates of blood from several donors. CDR1 is SGHRS, CDR2 YFSETQ, per germline. The V segment lost 0 bases and the J segment 5 bases; nucleotides outside the gene matches: 10. The CDR3 has 16 amino acids. Sequenced by immunoSEQ multiplex PCR; TCRdb stores in-frame clones only, minus some. The sample has 75,000 to 90,000 clones, roughly 94% seen once. The sequence derives from a human donor in good health. The source material was T cells isolated from PBMCs. The chain has TRBV5-1 and TRBJ2-7; 8 bases fit TRBD1. The CDR3 is CASSLESGTGLHEQYF. In nucleotides, the CDR3 is TGCGCCAGCAGCTTGGAATCCGGGACAGGACTCCACGAGCAGTACTTC.